The clone carrying this TCR beta chain occurred many times. Its antigen is as yet unknown. Each single cDNA molecule received a unique molecular identifier. MiXCR was run by TCRdb on the 5' RACE reads, yielding one entry per CDR3 protein. The table records tens of thousands of distinct CDR3 sequences, roughly 6.5% of them present only once. This sample is part of a study of early T cells in non-severe SARS-CoV-2 infection. About the study: From unsorted whole blood, bulk RNA was sequenced, and the chains remained unpaired.

Study-wide findings and caveats: Anti-spike CD8 responses were favored by VDJdb matching, which missed private and CD4 specificities.

The material sequenced was whole blood, taken at baseline. The TCR sequence derives from an adult who was a healthcare worker with PCR-confirmed SARS-CoV-2 infection or an uninfected control (not recorded which).

The CDR3 protein is CASSADSGGGNTIYF. DNA for the CDR3: TGTGCCAGCAGTGCGGACTCAGGGGGTGGAAACACCATATATTTT. The chain employs TRBV6-1 and TRBJ1-3, with 7 bases identical to TRBD1. Trimming took 4 bases from V and 3 from J; bases not matched to a gene: 6. Germline CDR1 MNHNS, CDR2 SASEGT. This CDR3 comprises 15 residues.